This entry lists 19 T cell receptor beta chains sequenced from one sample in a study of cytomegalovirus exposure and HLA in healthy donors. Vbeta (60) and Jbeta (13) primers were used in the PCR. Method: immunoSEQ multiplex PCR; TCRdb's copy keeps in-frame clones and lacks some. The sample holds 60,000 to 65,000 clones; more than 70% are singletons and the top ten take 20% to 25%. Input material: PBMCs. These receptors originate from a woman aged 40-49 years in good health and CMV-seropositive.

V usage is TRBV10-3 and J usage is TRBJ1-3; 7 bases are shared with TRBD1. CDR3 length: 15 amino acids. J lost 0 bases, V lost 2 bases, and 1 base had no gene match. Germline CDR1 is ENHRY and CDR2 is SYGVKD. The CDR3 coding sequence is TGTGCCATCAGTGAGGCAGGGGGCTCTGGAAACACCATATATTTT. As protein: CAISEAGGSGNTIYF.

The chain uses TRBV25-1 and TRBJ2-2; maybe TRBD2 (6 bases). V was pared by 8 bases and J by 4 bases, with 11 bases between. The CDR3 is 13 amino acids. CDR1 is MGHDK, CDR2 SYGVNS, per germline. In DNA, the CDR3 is TGTGCCAGCCTCCGGGACTTCACCGGGGAGCTGTTTTTT. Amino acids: CASLRDFTGELFF.

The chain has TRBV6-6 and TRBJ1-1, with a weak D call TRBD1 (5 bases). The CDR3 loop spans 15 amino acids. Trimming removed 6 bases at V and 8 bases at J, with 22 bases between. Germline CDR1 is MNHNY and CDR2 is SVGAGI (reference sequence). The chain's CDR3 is CASRDRARAVAEAFF. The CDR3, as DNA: TGTGCCAGCAGGGATAGGGCCAGGGCGGTGGCGGAAGCTTTCTTT.

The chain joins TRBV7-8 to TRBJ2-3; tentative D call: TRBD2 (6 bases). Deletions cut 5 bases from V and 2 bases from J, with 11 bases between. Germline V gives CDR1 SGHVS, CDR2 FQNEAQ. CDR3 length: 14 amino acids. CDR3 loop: CASSGGLNTDTQYF. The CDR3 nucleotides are TGTGCCAGCAGCGGGGGACTTAACACAGATACGCAGTATTTT.

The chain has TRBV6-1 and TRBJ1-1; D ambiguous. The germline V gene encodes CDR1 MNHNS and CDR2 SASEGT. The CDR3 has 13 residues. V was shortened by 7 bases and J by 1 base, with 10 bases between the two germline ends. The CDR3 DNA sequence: TGTGCCAGCACCAAGACACCGAACACTGAAGCTTTCTTT. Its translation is CASTKTPNTEAFF.

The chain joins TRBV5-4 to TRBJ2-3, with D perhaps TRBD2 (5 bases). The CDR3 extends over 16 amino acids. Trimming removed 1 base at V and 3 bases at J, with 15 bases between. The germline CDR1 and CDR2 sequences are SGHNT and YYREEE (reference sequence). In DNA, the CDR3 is TGTGCCAGCAGCTTGAAATTTGCGGGCAGGACAGATACGCAGTATTTT. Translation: CASSLKFAGRTDTQYF.

Here the CDR3 DNA reads TGCGCCAGCAGCTGGGGGGACAGGGTCAGGGACACTGAAGCTTTCTTT. Its translation: CASSWGDRVRDTEAFF. The chain links TRBV5-1 to TRBJ1-1; 9 bases are a match to TRBD1. The CDR3 extends over 16 amino acids. Trimming at V came to 3 bases and at J to 3 bases, leaving 9 bases not matched to a gene. CDR1 and CDR2 (germline): SGHRS, YFSETQ.

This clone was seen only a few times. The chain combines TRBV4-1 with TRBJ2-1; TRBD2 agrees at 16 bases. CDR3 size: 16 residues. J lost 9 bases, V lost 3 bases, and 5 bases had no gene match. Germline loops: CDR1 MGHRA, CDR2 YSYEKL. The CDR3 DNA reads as TGCGCCAGCAGCCAGCTGGGACTAGCGGGGGGGGGTGAGCAGTTCTTC. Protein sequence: CASSQLGLAGGGEQFF.

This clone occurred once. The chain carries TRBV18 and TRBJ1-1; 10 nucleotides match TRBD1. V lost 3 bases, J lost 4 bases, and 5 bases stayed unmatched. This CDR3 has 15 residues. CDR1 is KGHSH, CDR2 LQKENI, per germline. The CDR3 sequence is CASSPKGQGSTEAFF. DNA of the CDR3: TGTGCCAGCTCACCGAAGGGACAGGGGTCCACTGAAGCTTTCTTT.

CDR3 DNA sequence: TGTGCCAGCAGTGAGGGACAAAATGGCTACACCTTC. It is translated as CASSEGQNGYTF. The gene calls are TRBV6-5 and TRBJ1-2, with D perhaps TRBD1 (6 bases). V shed 5 bases and J shed 6 bases, with 10 bases lying between them. Germline lookup yields CDR1 MNHEY and CDR2 SVGAGI. The CDR3 is 12 residues long.

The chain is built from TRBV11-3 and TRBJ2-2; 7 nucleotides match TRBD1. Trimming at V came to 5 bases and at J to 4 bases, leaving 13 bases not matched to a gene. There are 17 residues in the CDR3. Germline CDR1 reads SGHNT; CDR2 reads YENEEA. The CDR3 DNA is TGTGCCAGCAGCATCCTCCCGACAGGGCGAGGCACCGGGGAGCTGTTTTTT. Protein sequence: CASSILPTGRGTGELFF.

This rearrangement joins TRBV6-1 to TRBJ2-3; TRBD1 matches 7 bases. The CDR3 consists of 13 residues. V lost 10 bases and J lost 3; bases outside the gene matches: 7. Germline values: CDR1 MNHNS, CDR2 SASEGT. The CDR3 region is CATTGEYTDTQYF. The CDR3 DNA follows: TGTGCCACTACAGGGGAGTATACAGATACGCAGTATTTT.

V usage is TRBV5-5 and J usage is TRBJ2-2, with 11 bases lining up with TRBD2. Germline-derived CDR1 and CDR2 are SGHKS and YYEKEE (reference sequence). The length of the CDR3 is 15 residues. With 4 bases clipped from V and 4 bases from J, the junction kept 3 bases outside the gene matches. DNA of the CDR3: TGTGCCAGCAGCCTAGCGGGGGGAAGCACCGGGGAGCTGTTTTTT. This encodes CASSLAGGSTGELFF.

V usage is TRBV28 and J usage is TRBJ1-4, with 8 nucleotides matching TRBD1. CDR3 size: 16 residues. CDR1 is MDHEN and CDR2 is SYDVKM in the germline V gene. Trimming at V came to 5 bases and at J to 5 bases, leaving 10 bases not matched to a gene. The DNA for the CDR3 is TGTGCCAGCAGTATCCGACCAGGGGGCGGGAATGAAAAACTGTTTTTT. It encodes CASSIRPGGGNEKLFF. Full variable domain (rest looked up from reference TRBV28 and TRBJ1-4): DVKVTQSSRYLVKRTGEKVFLECVQDMDHENMFWYRQDPGLGLRLIYFSYDVKMKEKGDIPEGYSVSREKKERFSLILESASTNQTSMYLCASSIRPGGGNEKLFFGSGTQLSVL.

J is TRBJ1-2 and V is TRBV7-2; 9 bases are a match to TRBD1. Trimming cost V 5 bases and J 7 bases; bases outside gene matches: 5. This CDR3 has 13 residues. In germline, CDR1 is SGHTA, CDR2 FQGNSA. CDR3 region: CASSPDRGGGYTF. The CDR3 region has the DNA TGTGCCAGCAGCCCGGACAGGGGAGGTGGCTACACCTTC.

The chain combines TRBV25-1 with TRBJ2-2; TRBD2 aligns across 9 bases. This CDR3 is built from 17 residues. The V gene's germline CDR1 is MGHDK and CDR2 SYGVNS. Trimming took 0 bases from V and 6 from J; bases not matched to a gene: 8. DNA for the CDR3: TGTGCCAGCAGTGAATACGTTAGCGGGGGCACCTCCGGGGAGCTGTTTTTT. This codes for CASSEYVSGGTSGELFF.

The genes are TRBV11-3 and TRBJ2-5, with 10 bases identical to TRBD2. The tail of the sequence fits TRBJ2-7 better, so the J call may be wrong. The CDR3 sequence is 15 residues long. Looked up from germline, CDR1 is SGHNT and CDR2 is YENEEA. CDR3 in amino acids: CASSLGGTSDYEQYF. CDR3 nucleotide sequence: TGTGCCAGCAGCTTAGGGGGGACTAGCGATTACGAGCAGTACTTC.

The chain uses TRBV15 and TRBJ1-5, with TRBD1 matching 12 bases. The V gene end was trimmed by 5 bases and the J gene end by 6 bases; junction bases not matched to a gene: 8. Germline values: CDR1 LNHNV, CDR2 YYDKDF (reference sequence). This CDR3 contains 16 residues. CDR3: CATSAGQGAPGQPQHF. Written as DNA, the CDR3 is TGTGCCACCAGCGCGGGACAGGGGGCGCCGGGTCAGCCCCAGCATTTT.

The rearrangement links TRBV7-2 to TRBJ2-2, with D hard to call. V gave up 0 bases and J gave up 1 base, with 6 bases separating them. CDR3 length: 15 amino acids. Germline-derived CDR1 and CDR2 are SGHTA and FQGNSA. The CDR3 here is CASSLAGKNTGELFF. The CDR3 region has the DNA TGTGCCAGCAGCTTAGCGGGCAAGAACACCGGGGAGCTGTTTTTT.